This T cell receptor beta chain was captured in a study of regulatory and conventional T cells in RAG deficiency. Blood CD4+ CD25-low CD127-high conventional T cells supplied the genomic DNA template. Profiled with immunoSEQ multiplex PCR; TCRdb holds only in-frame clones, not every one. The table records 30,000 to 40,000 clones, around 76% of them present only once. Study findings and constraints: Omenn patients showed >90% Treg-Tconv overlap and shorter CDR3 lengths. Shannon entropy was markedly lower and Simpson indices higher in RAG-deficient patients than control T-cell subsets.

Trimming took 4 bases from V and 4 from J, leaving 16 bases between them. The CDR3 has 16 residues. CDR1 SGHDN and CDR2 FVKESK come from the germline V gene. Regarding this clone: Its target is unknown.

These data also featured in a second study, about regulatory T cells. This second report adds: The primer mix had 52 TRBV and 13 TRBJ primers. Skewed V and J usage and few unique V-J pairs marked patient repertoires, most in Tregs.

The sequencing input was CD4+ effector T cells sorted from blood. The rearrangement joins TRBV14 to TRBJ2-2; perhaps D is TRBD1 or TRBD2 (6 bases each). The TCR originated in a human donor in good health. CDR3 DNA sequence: TGTGCCAGCAGCCCCCTCGGGAGAGGGGGCACCGGGGAGCTGTTTTTT. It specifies CASSPLGRGGTGELFF.